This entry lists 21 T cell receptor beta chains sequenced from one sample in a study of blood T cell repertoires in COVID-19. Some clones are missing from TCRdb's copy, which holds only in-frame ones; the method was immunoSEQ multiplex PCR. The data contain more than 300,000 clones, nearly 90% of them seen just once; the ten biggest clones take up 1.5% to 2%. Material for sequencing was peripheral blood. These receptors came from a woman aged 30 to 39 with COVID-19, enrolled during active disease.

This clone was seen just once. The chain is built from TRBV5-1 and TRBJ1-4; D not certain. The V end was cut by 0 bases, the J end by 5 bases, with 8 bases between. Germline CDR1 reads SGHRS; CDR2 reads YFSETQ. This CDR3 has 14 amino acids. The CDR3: CASSLGSGNEKLFF. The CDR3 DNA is TGCGCCAGCAGCTTGGGGAGCGGCAATGAAAAACTGTTTTTT.

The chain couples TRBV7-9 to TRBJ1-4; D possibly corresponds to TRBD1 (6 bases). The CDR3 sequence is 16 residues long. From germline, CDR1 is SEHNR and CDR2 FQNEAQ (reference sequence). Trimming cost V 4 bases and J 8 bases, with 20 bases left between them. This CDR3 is CASSSTERGGWEKLFF. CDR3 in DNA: TGTGCCAGCAGCTCCACCGAGCGGGGGGGCTGGGAAAAACTGTTTTTT.

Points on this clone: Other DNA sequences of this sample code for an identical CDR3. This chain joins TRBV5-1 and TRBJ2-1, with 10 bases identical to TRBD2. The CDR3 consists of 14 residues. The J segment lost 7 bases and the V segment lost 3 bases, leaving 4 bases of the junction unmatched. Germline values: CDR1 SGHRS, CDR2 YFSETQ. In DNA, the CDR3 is TGCGCCAGCAGCTCCCAGCGGGGGGGTAATGAGCAGTTCTTC. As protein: CASSSQRGGNEQFF.

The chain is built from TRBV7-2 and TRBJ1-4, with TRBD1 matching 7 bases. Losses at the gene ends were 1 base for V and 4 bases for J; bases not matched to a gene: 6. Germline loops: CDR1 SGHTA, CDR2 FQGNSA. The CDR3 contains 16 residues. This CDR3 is CASSLVSGQINEKLFF. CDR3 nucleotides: TGTGCCAGCAGCTTAGTGTCGGGACAGATTAATGAAAAACTGTTTTTT.

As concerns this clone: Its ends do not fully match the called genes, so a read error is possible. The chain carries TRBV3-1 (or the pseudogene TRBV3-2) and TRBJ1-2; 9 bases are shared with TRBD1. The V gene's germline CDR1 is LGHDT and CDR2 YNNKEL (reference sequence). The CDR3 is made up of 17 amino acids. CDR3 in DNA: TGTGCCAGCAGTCAAGGGTTTACAGGGGGCGACGGGTATGGCTACACCTTC. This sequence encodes CASSQGFTGGDGYGYTF.

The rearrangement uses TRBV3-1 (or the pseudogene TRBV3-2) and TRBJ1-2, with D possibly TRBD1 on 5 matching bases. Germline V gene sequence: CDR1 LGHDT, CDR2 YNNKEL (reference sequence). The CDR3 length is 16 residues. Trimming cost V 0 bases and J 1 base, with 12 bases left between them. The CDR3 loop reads CASSQEVTVLNYGYTF. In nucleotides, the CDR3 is TGTGCCAGCAGCCAAGAGGTGACAGTCCTTAACTATGGCTACACCTTC.

The CDR3 loop reads CSVEDLRGEQFF. CDR3 sequence (DNA): TGCAGCGTTGAAGATCTACGGGGTGAGCAGTTCTTC. This chain connects TRBV29-1 to TRBJ2-1; possibly TRBD2 for D (5 bases). CDR1 is SQVTM, CDR2 ANQGSEA, per germline. Trimming left V 0 bases short and J 9 bases short, with 9 bases between. This CDR3 has 12 residues.

CDR3 sequence: CASSLWTEQANYGYTF. CDR3 coding DNA: TGTGCCAGCAGTTTATGGACAGAGCAGGCCAACTATGGCTACACCTTC. V usage is TRBV28 and J usage is TRBJ1-2; D might be TRBD1 (5 bases). The CDR3 is 16 amino acids. CDR1 and CDR2 from the germline V gene are MDHEN and SYDVKM. V shed 0 bases and J shed 2 bases, with 13 bases lying between them.

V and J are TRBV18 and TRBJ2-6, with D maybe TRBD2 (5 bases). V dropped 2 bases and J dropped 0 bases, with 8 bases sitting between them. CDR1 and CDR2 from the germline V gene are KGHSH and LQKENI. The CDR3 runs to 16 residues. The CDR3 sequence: CASSPTAGSGANVLTF. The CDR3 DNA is TGTGCCAGCTCACCAACGGCGGGCTCTGGGGCCAACGTCCTGACTTTC.

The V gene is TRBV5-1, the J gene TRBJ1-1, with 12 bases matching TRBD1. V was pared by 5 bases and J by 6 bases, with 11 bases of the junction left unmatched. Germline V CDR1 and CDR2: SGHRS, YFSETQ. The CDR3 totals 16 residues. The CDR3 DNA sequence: TGCGCCAGCAGATCCGGGACAGGGGGCGGAAGGGCTGAAGCTTTCTTT. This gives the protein CASRSGTGGGRAEAFF.

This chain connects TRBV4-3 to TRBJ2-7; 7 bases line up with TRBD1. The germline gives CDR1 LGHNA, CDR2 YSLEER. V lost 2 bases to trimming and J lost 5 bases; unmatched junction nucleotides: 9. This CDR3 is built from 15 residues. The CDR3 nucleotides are TGCGCCAGCAGCCAAAAACCCGACAGGGTCAACGAGCAGTACTTC. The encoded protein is CASSQKPDRVNEQYF.

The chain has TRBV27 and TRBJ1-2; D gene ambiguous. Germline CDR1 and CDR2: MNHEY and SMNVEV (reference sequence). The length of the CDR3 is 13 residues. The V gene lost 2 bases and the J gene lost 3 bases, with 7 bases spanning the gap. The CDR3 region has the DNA TGTGCCAGCAGTTTAGGTCAGGACTATGGCTACACCTTC. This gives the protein CASSLGQDYGYTF.

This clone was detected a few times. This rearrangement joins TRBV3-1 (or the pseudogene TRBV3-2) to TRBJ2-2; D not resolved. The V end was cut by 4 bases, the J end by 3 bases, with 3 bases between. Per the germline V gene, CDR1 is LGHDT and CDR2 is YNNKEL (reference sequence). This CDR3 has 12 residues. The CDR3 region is CASSLYTGELFF. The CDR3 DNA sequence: TGTGCCAGCAGCCTATACACCGGGGAGCTGTTTTTT.

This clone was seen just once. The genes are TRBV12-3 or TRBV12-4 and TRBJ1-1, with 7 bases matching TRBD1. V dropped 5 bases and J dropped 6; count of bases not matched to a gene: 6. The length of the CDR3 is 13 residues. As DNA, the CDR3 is TGTGCCAGCAGTCAAAGACAGGGATCTGAAGCTTTCTTT. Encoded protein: CASSQRQGSEAFF.

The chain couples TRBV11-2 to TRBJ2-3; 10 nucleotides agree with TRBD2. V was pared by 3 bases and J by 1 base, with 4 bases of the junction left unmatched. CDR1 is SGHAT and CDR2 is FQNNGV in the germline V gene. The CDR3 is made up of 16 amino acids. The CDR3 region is CASSFTSGAGTDTQYF. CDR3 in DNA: TGTGCCAGCAGCTTTACTAGCGGGGCGGGCACAGATACGCAGTATTTT.

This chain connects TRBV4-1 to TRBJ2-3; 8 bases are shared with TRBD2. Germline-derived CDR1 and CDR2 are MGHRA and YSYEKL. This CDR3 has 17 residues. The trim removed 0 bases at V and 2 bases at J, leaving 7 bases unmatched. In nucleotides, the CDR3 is TGCGCCAGCAGCCAAGAGCTCGGCGGGGGGACCACAGATACGCAGTATTTT. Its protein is CASSQELGGGTTDTQYF.

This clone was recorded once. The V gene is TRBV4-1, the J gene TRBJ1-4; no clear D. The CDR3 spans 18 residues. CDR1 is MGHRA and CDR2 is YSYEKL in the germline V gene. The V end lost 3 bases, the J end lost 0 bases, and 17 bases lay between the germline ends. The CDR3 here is CASSHTPAQITTNEKLFF. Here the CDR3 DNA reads TGCGCCAGCAGCCACACACCTGCACAAATAACAACTAATGAAAAACTGTTTTTT.

The CDR3 region has the DNA TGTGCCAGCAGTCCAGGGCTCGGGAACACTGAAGCTTTCTTT. Protein product: CASSPGLGNTEAFF. The rearrangement links TRBV28 to TRBJ1-1; D is possibly TRBD1 (5 bases). Germline CDR1 reads MDHEN; CDR2 reads SYDVKM. Deletions cut 5 bases from V and 1 base from J, with 11 bases between. There are 14 residues in the CDR3.

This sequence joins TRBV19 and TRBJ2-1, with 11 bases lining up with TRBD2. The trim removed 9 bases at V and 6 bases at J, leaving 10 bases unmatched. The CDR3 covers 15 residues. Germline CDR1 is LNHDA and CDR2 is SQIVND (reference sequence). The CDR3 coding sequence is TGTGCCAGCAGTGATCTAGCGGGGGGTCCCAATGAGCAGTTCTTC. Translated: CASSDLAGGPNEQFF.

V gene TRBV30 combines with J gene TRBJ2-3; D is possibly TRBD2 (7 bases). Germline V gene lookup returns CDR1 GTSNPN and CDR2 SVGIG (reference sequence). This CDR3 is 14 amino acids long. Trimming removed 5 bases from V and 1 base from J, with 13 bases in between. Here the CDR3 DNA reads TGTGCCTGGTTAGGGGGGGCTGGCACAGATACGCAGTATTTT. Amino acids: CAWLGGAGTDTQYF. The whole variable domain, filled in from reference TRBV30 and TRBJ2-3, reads SQTIHQWPATLVQPVGSPLSLECTVEGTSNPNLYWYRQAAGRGLQLLFYSVGIGQISSEVPQNLSASRPQDRQFILSSKKLLLSDSGFYLCAWLGGAGTDTQYFGPGTRLTVL.

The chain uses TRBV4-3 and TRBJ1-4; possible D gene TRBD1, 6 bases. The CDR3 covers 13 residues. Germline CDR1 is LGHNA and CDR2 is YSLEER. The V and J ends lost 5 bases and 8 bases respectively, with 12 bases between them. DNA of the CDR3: TGCGCCAGCAGCGGACAGCGGTACGAAAAACTGTTTTTT. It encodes CASSGQRYEKLFF.